This TCR beta chain is drawn from a study of T cell changes during pregnancy in multiple sclerosis. Germline CDR1 reads SGHTS; CDR2 reads YDEGEE. The CDR3 covers 19 residues. J lost 0 bases, V lost 4 bases, and 15 bases had no gene match. Only in-frame clones appear in the TCRdb table, and some are missing; sequencing was by immunoSEQ multiplex PCR. The sample yields 45,000 to 50,000 clones, 80% to 95% seen once. The TCR sequence derives from a female donor with multiple sclerosis, enrolled in a pregnancy study. The source material was peripheral blood, sampled in the third trimester of pregnancy. V gene TRBV5-8 combines with J gene TRBJ1-5, with 8 bases that match TRBD1. The CDR3 loop reads CASSRRGQGARYSNQPQHF. The DNA for the CDR3 is TGTGCCAGCAGCCGGCGAGGGCAGGGGGCCCGGTATAGCAATCAGCCCCAGCATTTT. Full variable domain (outside the CDR3, taken from reference TRBV5-8 and TRBJ1-5): EAGVTQSPTHLIKTRGQQATLRCSPISGHTSVYWYQQALGLGLQFLLWYDEGEERNRGNFPPRFSGRQFPNYSSELNVNALELEDSALYLCASSRRGQGARYSNQPQHFGDGTRLSIL.